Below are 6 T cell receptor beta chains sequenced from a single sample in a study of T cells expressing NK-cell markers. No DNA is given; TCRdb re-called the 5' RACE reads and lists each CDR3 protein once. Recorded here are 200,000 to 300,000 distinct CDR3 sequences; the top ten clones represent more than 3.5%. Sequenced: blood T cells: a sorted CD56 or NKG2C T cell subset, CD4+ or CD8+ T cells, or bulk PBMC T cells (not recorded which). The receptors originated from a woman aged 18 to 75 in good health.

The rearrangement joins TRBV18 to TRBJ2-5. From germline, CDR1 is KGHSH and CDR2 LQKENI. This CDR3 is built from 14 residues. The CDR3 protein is CASSPVSAEETQYF.

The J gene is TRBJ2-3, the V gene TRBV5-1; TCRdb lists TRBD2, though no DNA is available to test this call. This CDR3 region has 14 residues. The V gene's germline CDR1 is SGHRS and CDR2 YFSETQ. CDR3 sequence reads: CASSLGLERDTQYF. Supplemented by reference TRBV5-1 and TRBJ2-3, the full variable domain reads KAGVTQTPRYLIKTRGQQVTLSCSPISGHRSVSWYQQTPGQGLQFLFEYFSETQRNKGNFPGRFSGRQFSNSRSEMNVSTLELGDSALYLCASSLGLERDTQYFGPGTRLTVL.

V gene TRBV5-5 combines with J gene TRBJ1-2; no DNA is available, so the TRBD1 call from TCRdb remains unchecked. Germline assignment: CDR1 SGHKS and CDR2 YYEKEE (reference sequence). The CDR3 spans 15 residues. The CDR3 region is CASSFEMGEKYGYTF. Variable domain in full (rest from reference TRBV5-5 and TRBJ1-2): DAGVTQSPTHLIKTRGQQVTLRCSPISGHKSVSWYQQVLGQGPQFIFQYYEKEERGRGNFPDRFSARQFPNYSSELNVNALLLGDSALYLCASSFEMGEKYGYTFGSGTRLTVV.

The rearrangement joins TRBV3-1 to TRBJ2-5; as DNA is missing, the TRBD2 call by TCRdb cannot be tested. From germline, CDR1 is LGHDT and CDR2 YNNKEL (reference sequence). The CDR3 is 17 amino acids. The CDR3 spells CASSQSLSSGGPGTQYF.

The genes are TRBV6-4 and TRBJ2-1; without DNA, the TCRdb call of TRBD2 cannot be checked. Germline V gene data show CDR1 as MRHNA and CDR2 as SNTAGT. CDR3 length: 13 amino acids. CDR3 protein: CASSAEGLGEQFF.

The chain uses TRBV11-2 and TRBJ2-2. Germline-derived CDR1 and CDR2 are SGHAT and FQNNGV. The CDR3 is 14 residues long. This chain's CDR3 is CASSVEQGAGELFF.